This is a list of T cell receptor beta chains from one sample in a study of OX40 agonist ivuxolimab in advanced cancers. Measured with immunoSEQ multiplex PCR; TCRdb has only the in-frame clones, and not every one. The data show under 70,000 clones, approximately 92% seen once. Sample: CD4+ or CD8+ T cells sorted from blood, taken in a trial of the OX40 agonist ivuxolimab. The receptor set was obtained from an adult with an advanced solid tumor such as melanoma, head and neck, liver or kidney cancer. Both conserved end residues are part of each CDR3. The D gene is left open where the match is weak. The size entry is marked missing in some rows and otherwise reads once, few, many or a size class.

d_gene	v_gene	abundance	j_gene	len	CDR3aa	CDR3nt
TRBD2	TRBV7-3	-	TRBJ2-3	15	CASSPGLAGGDTQYF	TGTGCCAGCAGCCCGGGACTAGCGGGGGGAGATACGCAGTATTTT
-	TRBV6-5	-	TRBJ2-1	15	CASSYSKAGANEQFF	TGTGCCAGCAGTTACTCGAAGGCTGGCGCCAATGAGCAGTTCTTC
-	TRBV4-3	-	TRBJ1-1	16	CASSQTIAPLNTEAFF	TGCGCCAGCAGCCAAACGATCGCCCCACTGAACACTGAAGCTTTCTTT
-	TRBV6-5	-	TRBJ2-4	15	CASNPQELAKNIQYF	TGTGCCAGCAACCCACAAGAGTTAGCCAAAAACATTCAGTACTTC
TRBD1	TRBV7-9	-	TRBJ2-6	19	CASSLLPGQGASGANVLTF	TGTGCCAGCAGCTTGCTACCGGGACAGGGGGCGTCTGGGGCCAACGTCCTGACTTTC
-	TRBV9	-	TRBJ1-2	17	CASSVYRSAGMPYGYTF	TGTGCCAGCAGCGTATATCGGTCAGCCGGAATGCCCTATGGCTACACCTTC
TRBD1	TRBV7-2	-	TRBJ2-7	14	CASSRTGVLREQYF	TGTGCCAGCAGCCGGACAGGGGTTCTTAGAGAGCAGTACTTC
-	TRBV20-1	once	TRBJ2-1	11	CSARVINEQFF	TGCAGTGCTAGAGTGATTAATGAGCAGTTCTTC
-	TRBV27	-	TRBJ1-2	13	CEEQGGFNYGYTF	TGTGAGGAGCAAGGAGGGTTTAACTATGGCTACACCTTC
-	TRBV5-1	-	TRBJ2-7	14	CASSLTAGEYEQYF	TGCGCCAGCAGCTTGACGGCAGGGGAATACGAGCAGTACTTC
-	TRBV19	-	TRBJ1-5	16	CASSMGGRGTNQPQHF	TGTGCCAGTAGTATGGGGGGCAGGGGTACCAATCAGCCCCAGCATTTT
TRBD1	TRBV28	-	TRBJ1-4	16	CASSLYQGATNEKLFF	TGTGCCAGCAGTTTATACCAGGGGGCAACTAATGAAAAACTGTTTTTT
-	TRBV4-3	-	TRBJ1-4	15	CASSQVDSPNEKLFF	TGCGCCAGCAGCCAAGTTGACAGCCCTAATGAAAAACTGTTTTTT
-	TRBV7-9	few	TRBJ1-5	16	CASSSYQGYSNQPQHF	TGTGCCAGCAGCTCCTATCAGGGGTATAGCAATCAGCCCCAGCATTTT
TRBD1	TRBV13	-	TRBJ1-1	13	CASSTRGFTEAFF	TGTGCCAGCAGCACCAGGGGGTTCACTGAAGCTTTCTTT
-	TRBV28	-	TRBJ2-3	14	CASSLQPGADTQYF	TGTGCCAGCAGTTTACAACCGGGGGCAGATACGCAGTATTTT
-	TRBV7-9	-	TRBJ2-7	13	CASSPGGGYEQYF	TGTGCCAGCAGCCCCGGGGGTGGGTACGAGCAGTACTTC
-	TRBV28	-	TRBJ1-2	14	CASSFGIPSPGYTF	TGTGCCAGCAGTTTCGGGATTCCGAGCCCTGGCTACACCTTC
-	TRBV5-6	-	TRBJ1-5	12	CASSSGGQPQHF	TGTGCCAGCAGCTCGGGGGGTCAGCCCCAGCATTTT
-	TRBV9	-	TRBJ2-7	14	CASSVGSLGYEQYF	TGTGCCAGCAGCGTAGGATCACTTGGCTACGAGCAGTACTTC